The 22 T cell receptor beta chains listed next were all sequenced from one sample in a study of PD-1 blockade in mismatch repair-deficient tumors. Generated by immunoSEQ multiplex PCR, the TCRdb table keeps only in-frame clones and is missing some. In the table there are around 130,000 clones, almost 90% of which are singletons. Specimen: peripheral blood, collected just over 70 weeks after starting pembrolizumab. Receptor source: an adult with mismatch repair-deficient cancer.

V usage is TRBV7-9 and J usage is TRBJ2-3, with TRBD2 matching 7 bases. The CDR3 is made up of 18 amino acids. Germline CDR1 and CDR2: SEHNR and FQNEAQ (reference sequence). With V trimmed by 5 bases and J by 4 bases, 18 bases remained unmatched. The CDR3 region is CASSSRASGRGGPDTQYF. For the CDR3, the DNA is TGTGCCAGCAGCAGCCGGGCTAGCGGAAGAGGAGGTCCAGATACGCAGTATTTT.

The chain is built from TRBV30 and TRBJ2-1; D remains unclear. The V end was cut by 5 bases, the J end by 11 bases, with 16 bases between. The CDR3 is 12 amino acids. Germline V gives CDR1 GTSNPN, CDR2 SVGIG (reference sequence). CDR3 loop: CAWDSDPLKQFF. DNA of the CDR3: TGTGCCTGGGACTCGGACCCCCTCAAGCAGTTCTTC. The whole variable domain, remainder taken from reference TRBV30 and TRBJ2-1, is SQTIHQWPATLVQPVGSPLSLECTVEGTSNPNLYWYRQAAGRGLQLLFYSVGIGQISSEVPQNLSASRPQDRQFILSSKKLLLSDSGFYLCAWDSDPLKQFFGPGTRLTVL.

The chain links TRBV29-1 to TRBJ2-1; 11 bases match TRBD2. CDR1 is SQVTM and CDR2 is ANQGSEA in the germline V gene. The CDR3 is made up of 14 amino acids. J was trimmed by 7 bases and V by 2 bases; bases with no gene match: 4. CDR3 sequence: CSVEWLAGGNEQFF. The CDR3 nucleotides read TGCAGCGTTGAATGGCTAGCGGGAGGTAATGAGCAGTTCTTC.

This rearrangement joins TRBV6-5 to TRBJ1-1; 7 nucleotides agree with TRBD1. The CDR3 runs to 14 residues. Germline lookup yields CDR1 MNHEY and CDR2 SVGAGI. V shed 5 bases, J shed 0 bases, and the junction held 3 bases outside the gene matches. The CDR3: CASSATGVNTEAFF. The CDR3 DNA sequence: TGTGCCAGCAGTGCCACAGGGGTGAACACTGAAGCTTTCTTT.

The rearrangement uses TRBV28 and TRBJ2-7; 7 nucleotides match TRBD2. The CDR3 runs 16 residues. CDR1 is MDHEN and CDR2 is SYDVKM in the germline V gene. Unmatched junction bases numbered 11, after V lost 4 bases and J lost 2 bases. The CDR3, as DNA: TGTGCCAGCAGTTCCCCCCCCAGCGGGAACCCCTACGAGCAGTACTTC. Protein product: CASSSPPSGNPYEQYF.

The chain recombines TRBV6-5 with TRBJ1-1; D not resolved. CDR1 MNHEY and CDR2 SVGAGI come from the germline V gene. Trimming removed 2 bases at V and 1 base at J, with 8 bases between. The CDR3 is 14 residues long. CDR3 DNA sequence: TGTGCCAGCAGTTACCTTCAGTCGAACACTGAAGCTTTCTTT. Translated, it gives CASSYLQSNTEAFF.

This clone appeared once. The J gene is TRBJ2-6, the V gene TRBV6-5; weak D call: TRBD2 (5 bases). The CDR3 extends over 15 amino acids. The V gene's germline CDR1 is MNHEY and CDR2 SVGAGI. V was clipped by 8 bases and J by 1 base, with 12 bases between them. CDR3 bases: TGTGCCAGCCAAGGCGGCGGGTCTGGGGCCAACGTCCTGACTTTC. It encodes CASQGGGSGANVLTF.

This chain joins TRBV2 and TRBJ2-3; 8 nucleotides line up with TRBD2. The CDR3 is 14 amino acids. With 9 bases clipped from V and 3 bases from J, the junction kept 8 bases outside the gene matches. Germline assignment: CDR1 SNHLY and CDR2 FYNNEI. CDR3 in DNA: TGTGCCAGGGGGGGACTAGGGAAGACAGATACGCAGTATTTT. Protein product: CARGGLGKTDTQYF. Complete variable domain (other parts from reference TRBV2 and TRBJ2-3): EPEVTQTPSHQVTQMGQEVILRCVPISNHLYFYWYRQILGQKVEFLVSFYNNEISEKSEIFDDQFSVERPDGSNFTLKIRSTKLEDSAMYFCARGGLGKTDTQYFGPGTRLTVL.

The CDR3 DNA reads as TGTGCCAGCAGCTTACCAGGGGACGGGAGCTCTGGAAACACCATATATTTT. It translates to CASSLPGDGSSGNTIYF. The chain has TRBV7-9 and TRBJ1-3; tentative D call: TRBD1 (6 bases). Germline lookup yields CDR1 SEHNR and CDR2 FQNEAQ (reference sequence). This CDR3 region has 17 residues. The germline V and J ends were trimmed by 2 bases and 0 bases, with 14 bases remaining between them.

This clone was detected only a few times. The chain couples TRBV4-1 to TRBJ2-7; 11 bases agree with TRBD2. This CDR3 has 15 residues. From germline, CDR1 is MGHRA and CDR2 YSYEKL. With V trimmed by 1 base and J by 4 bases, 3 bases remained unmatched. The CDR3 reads CASSQASSGRYEQYF. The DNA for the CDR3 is TGCGCCAGCAGCCAAGCGTCTAGCGGGAGGTACGAGCAGTACTTC.

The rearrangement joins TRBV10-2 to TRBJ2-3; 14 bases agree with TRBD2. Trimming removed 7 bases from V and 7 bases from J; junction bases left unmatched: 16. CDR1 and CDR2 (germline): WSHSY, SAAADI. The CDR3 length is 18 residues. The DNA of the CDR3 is TGCGCCAGCAATACACAGCCGCGACTAGCGGGAGGGCCGTATACGCAGTATTTT. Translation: CASNTQPRLAGGPYTQYF.

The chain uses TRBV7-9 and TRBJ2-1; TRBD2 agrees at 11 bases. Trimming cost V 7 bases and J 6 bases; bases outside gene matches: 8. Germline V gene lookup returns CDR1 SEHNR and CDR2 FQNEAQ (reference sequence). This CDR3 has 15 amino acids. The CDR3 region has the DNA TGTGCCAGCACCCGGAGAACTAGCGGGGGCAATGAGCAGTTCTTC. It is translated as CASTRRTSGGNEQFF. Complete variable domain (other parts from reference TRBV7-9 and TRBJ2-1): DTGVSQNPRHKITKRGQNVTFRCDPISEHNRLYWYRQTLGQGPEFLTYFQNEAQLEKSRLLSDRFSAERPKGSFSTLEIQRTEQGDSAMYLCASTRRTSGGNEQFFGPGTRLTVL.

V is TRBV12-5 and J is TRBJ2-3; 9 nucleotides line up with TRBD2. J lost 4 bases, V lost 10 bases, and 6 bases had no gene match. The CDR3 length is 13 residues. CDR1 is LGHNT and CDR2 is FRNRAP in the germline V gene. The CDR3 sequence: CATLTSGPDTQYF. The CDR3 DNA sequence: TGTGCTACGCTTACTAGCGGGCCAGATACGCAGTATTTT.

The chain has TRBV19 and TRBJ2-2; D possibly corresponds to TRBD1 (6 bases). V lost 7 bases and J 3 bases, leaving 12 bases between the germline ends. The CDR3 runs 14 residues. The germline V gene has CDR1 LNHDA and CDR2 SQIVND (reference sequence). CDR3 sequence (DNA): TGTGCCAGTAAGGACAGACGAGACACCGGGGAGCTGTTTTTT. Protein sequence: CASKDRRDTGELFF.

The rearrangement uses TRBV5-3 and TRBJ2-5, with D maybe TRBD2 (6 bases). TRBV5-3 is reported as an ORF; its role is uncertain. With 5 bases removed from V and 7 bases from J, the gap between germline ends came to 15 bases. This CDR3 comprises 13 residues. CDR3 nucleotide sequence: TGTGCCAGAAGTTGGACTACCCTAGGGACCCAGTACTTC. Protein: CARSWTTLGTQYF.

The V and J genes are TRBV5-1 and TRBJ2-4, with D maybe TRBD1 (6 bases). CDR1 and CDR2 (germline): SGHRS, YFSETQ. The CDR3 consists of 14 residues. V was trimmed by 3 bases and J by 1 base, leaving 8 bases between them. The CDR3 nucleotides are TGCGCCAGCAGCTCAGGGGACGCCAAAAACATTCAGTACTTC. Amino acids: CASSSGDAKNIQYF.

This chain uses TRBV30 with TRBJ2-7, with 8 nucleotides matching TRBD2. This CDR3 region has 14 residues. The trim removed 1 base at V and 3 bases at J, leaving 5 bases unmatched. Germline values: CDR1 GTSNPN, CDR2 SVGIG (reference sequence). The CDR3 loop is CAWSELAEHYEQYF. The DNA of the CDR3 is TGTGCCTGGAGTGAACTAGCGGAACACTACGAGCAGTACTTC.

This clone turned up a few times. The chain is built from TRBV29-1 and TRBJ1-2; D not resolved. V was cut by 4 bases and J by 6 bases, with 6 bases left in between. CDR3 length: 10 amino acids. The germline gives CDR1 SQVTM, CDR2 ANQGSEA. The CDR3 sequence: CSVGSDGYTF. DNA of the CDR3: TGCAGCGTTGGAAGTGATGGCTACACCTTC.

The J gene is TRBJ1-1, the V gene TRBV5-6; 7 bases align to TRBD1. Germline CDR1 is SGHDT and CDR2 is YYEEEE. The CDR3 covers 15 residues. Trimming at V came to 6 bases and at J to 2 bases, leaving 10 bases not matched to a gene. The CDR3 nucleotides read TGTGCCAGCAACCCTCGACAGGGTCTAAACACTGAAGCTTTCTTT. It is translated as CASNPRQGLNTEAFF.

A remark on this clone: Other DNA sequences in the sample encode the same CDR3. CDR3 sequence: CASRAGTSGYNEQFF. CDR3 DNA: TGCGCCAGCAGAGCAGGGACCAGCGGCTACAATGAGCAGTTCTTC. This rearrangement joins TRBV4-1 to TRBJ2-1, with D possibly called TRBD1 or TRBD2 (5 bases each). V lost 6 bases to trimming and J lost 3 bases, with 15 bases between them. The CDR3 runs 15 residues. The germline gives CDR1 MGHRA, CDR2 YSYEKL.

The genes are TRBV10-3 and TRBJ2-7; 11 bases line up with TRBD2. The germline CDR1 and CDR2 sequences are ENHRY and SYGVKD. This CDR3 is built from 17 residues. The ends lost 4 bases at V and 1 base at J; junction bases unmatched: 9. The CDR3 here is CAISVPGLAGGSYEQYF. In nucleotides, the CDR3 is TGTGCCATCAGTGTCCCTGGACTAGCGGGCGGTTCCTACGAGCAGTACTTC.

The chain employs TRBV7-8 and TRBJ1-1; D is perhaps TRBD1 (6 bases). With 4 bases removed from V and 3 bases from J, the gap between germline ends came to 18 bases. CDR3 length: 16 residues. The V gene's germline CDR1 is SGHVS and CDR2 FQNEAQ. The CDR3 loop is CASSSPGHVGYTEAFF. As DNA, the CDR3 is TGTGCCAGCAGCTCCCCGGGACACGTCGGGTACACTGAAGCTTTCTTT.